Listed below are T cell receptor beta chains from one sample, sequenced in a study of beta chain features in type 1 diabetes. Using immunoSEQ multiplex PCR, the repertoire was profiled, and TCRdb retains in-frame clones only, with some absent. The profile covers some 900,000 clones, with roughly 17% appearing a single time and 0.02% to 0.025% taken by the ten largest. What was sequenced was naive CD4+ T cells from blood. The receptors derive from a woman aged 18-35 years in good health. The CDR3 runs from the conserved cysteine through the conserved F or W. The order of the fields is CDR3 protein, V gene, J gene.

CDR3aa: CASTLTGDGGKNIQYF
v_gene: TRBV7-9
j_gene: TRBJ2-4

CDR3aa: CASSYGGLSNQPQHF
v_gene: TRBV6-5
j_gene: TRBJ1-5

CDR3aa: CASSQGSGLRANYGYTF
v_gene: TRBV4-3
j_gene: TRBJ1-2

CDR3aa: CASSQREAQKEQFF
v_gene: TRBV4-2
j_gene: TRBJ2-1

CDR3aa: CASRSGQGVFGYTF
v_gene: TRBV2
j_gene: TRBJ1-2

CDR3aa: CASSQGTDGQPQHF
v_gene: TRBV4-3
j_gene: TRBJ1-5

CDR3aa: CASSVGTRSYNEQFF
v_gene: TRBV9
j_gene: TRBJ2-1

CDR3aa: CASRTGTSTVGTQYF
v_gene: TRBV5-4
j_gene: TRBJ2-3

CDR3aa: CSAEAETQYF
v_gene: TRBV20-1
j_gene: TRBJ2-5

CDR3aa: CASSLQGGTDTQYF
v_gene: TRBV7-2
j_gene: TRBJ2-3

CDR3aa: CASHKSPYEQYF
v_gene: TRBV5-1
j_gene: TRBJ2-7

CDR3aa: CASSGVDSNFEAFF
v_gene: TRBV6-1
j_gene: TRBJ1-1

CDR3aa: CASSLGTGLYEQYF
v_gene: TRBV7-9
j_gene: TRBJ2-7

CDR3aa: CSVGDRGQTYEQYF
v_gene: TRBV29-1
j_gene: TRBJ2-7

CDR3aa: CASSPDSGPGELFF
v_gene: TRBV19
j_gene: TRBJ2-2

CDR3aa: CASSSEGSYEQYF
v_gene: TRBV28
j_gene: TRBJ2-7

CDR3aa: CSARRDNEQFF
v_gene: TRBV20-1
j_gene: TRBJ2-1

CDR3aa: CASKAGGSGNTIYF
v_gene: TRBV28
j_gene: TRBJ1-3

CDR3aa: CASSPRLDGRGEQFF
v_gene: TRBV27
j_gene: TRBJ2-1

CDR3aa: CASSESQGLYEQYF
v_gene: TRBV2
j_gene: TRBJ2-7

CDR3aa: CASSFGTSNNEQFF
v_gene: TRBV7-2
j_gene: TRBJ2-1

CDR3aa: CASGDKVNYGYTF
v_gene: TRBV27
j_gene: TRBJ1-2

CDR3aa: CASSVEDRSVYEQYF
v_gene: TRBV9
j_gene: TRBJ2-7

CDR3aa: CASTHGGRELFF
v_gene: TRBV6-5
j_gene: TRBJ2-2

CDR3aa: CASSSPGQGCTF
v_gene: TRBV28
j_gene: TRBJ1-2

CDR3aa: CASGLGLAGGQQFF
v_gene: TRBV12-5
j_gene: TRBJ2-1

CDR3aa: CASSRTGTGAYEQYF
v_gene: TRBV5-4
j_gene: TRBJ2-7

CDR3aa: CASSQQISNTGELFF
v_gene: TRBV4-1
j_gene: TRBJ2-2

CDR3aa: CASSSRQGSYEQYF
v_gene: TRBV11-1
j_gene: TRBJ2-7